The T cell receptor beta chain under discussion was sequenced for a study of regulatory T cells in long-lasting Graves disease. As for the study in general: Persistent cases were those of Graves' disease that involved over 5 years of antithyroid drugs with positive TSH receptor antibodies.

Study-wide results and limits: Persistent Graves' patients showed less TCR diversity than newly diagnosed patients showed. Sharing of public clonotypes was greater in persistent patients (about 2,500) than in new patients (around 880).

Turning to this clonotype: As yet, its antigen is unknown.

Time point: persistent/refractory GD, antithyroid drugs over 5 years with positive TRAb. Extracted PBMC RNA gave rise to the TCR library. To make TCR beta libraries, researchers used iRepertoire HTBI primers and Arm-PCR of CDR3 regions. Using its own MiXCR run on the multiplex PCR reads, TCRdb lists one record per CDR3 protein. The sample lists some 300,000 distinct CDR3 sequences; 22% were seen once. The receptor's source is a female donor with Graves disease. Specimen: peripheral blood mononuclear cells (PBMCs), collected when the disease was refractory, from a patient treated with antithyroid drugs.

The CDR3 is CASSLAWGNNEKLFF. The DNA of the CDR3 is TGTGCCAGCAGCTTAGCTTGGGGAAATAATGAAAAACTGTTTTTT. The J gene is TRBJ1-4, the V gene TRBV7-2; the D is unclear. The germline CDR1 and CDR2 sequences are SGHTA and FQGNSA. V was cut by 0 bases and J by 4 bases, with 9 bases left in between. This CDR3 region has 15 residues.